The clone carrying this T cell receptor beta chain is categorized as medium-sized. The antigen is undetermined. Study-wide results and limits: The TCR gene usage of tumor memory CD4+ T cells clustered together with blood and lymph node memory CD4+ cells and with lymph node naive CD4+ cells. Greatest tumor Treg TCR overlap was with tumor naive CD4+ cells. Under 2.2% of tumor Treg sequences matched blood Tregs or memory cells.

Amplification of TRBV12-4/TRBJ1-2 clonotypes used adaptor-ligated barcode primers. Using its own MiXCR run on the multiplex PCR reads, TCRdb lists one record per CDR3 protein. In the table there are 2,200 or so distinct CDR3 sequences, 0.85% to 1.1% of which are singletons. Cells sorted as Tregs were CD4+, CD25+ and CD127-/low. The CDR3 has 14 amino acids. V dropped 3 bases and J dropped 8 bases, with 16 bases sitting between them. The TCR originated in a female donor with breast cancer. This chain uses TRBV12-3 or TRBV12-4 with TRBJ1-2, with D unresolved. What was sequenced was tumor-infiltrating Tregs sorted from the breast tumor. The CDR3 reads CASSFVGRSSGYTF. The DNA for the CDR3 is TGTGCCAGCAGTTTCGTCGGACGAAGTTCGGGCTACACCTTC.